This is a list of T cell receptor beta chains from one sample in a study of neurological immune-mediated disorders. TCRdb processed the 5' RACE reads anew with MiXCR; each CDR3 protein has one entry. This sample carries 25,000 to 40,000 distinct CDR3 sequences, approximately 1.6% of them seen once, and the ten largest clones take approximately 8.7%. The sample comprised PBMCs. The receptor source for this set is a woman aged 25 to 39 with multiple sclerosis. Each CDR3 is given with its conserved first and last residue. A D gene is named only where the DNA matches it firmly. Clone size is given for some rows only: seen once, a few or many times, or a class if the clone is expanded.

d_gene,j_gene,v_gene,abundance,CDR3aa,CDR3nt
NA,TRBJ1-1,TRBV7-2,many,CASSQNKGGNTEAFF,TGTGCCAGCAGCCAGAACAAAGGGGGGAACACTGAAGCTTTCTTT
TRBD2,TRBJ2-3,TRBV9,many,CASSVVGSGGPSTDTQYF,TGTGCCAGCAGCGTAGTAGGGAGCGGGGGGCCTAGCACAGATACGCAGTATTTT
TRBD1,TRBJ1-2,TRBV7-2,many,CASSLKQGVGGYTF,TGTGCCAGCAGCTTAAAACAGGGGGTCGGCGGCTACACCTTC
TRBD1,TRBJ1-5,TRBV12-3/TRBV12-4,few,CASSSRDRGRGAQHF,TGTGCCAGCAGTTCTCGCGACAGGGGGCGCGGGGCCCAGCATTTT
TRBD1,TRBJ2-3,TRBV10-3,many,CAISEWQGARDTQYF,TGTGCCATCAGTGAGTGGCAGGGGGCTCGTGATACGCAGTATTTT
NA,TRBJ2-7,TRBV6-6,many,CASNAYKDPYEQYF,TGTGCCAGCAATGCGTACAAGGATCCCTACGAGCAGTACTTC
TRBD2,TRBJ2-1,TRBV20-1,many,CSARDSAGGLYNEQFF,TGCAGTGCTAGAGATTCAGCGGGGGGCCTCTACAATGAGCAGTTCTTC
TRBD2,TRBJ2-7,TRBV11-3,NA,CASSLRGGGYEQYF,TGTGCCAGCAGCTTAAGGGGCGGGGGCTACGAGCAGTACTTC
TRBD1,TRBJ1-1,TRBV4-3,many,CASAQGVGTEAFF,TGCGCCAGCGCACAGGGGGTGGGCACTGAAGCTTTCTTT
TRBD1,TRBJ1-5,TRBV6-5,many,CASSRDRPSNQPQHF,TGTGCCAGCAGTAGGGACAGGCCTAGCAATCAGCCCCAGCATTTT
NA,TRBJ1-6,TRBV18,many,CASSRNSSPLHF,TGTGCCAGCTCACGTAACAGTTCACCCCTCCACTTT
NA,TRBJ2-7,TRBV10-2,many,CASSEGQQYF,TGCGCCAGCAGCGAGGGACAGCAGTACTTC
NA,TRBJ2-7,TRBV5-1,many,CASSLFLDEQYF,TGCGCCAGCAGCTTGTTTTTAGACGAGCAGTACTTC
NA,TRBJ1-1,TRBV5-1,many,CASSLSRDIDREAFF,TGCGCCAGCAGCTTGTCACGAGACATTGACAGGGAAGCTTTCTTT
TRBD1,TRBJ1-4,TRBV5-1,many,CASSAGTGWNEKLFF,TGCGCCAGCAGCGCGGGGACAGGGTGGAATGAAAAACTGTTTTTT
TRBD1,TRBJ2-7,TRBV6-6,many,CASNGGQGSYEQYF,TGTGCCTCCAACGGGGGACAGGGGTCCTACGAGCAGTACTTC
TRBD1,TRBJ2-3,TRBV7-2,many,CASSLRQGYDTQYF,TGTGCCAGCTCCCTTAGACAGGGGTACGATACGCAGTATTTT
NA,TRBJ2-1,TRBV7-2,many,CASSLAGGATYNEQFF,TGTGCCAGCAGCTTAGCAGGGGGGGCAACCTACAATGAGCAGTTCTTC
NA,TRBJ2-3,TRBV12-3/TRBV12-4,many,CASSLTDTQYF,TGTGCCAGCAGTCTCACAGATACGCAGTATTTT
TRBD2,TRBJ2-5,TRBV11-1,many,CASSFMRGRETQYF,TGTGCCAGCAGCTTCATGCGGGGGAGAGAGACCCAGTACTTC
TRBD1,TRBJ2-7,TRBV20-1,many,CSASSPTGAEQYF,TGCAGTGCTAGTTCCCCGACAGGGGCCGAGCAGTACTTC
TRBD1,TRBJ1-4,TRBV7-7,many,CASSLTSTGDRKLFF,TGTGCCAGCAGCTTAACATCGACAGGGGATAGAAAACTGTTTTTT
NA,TRBJ2-1,TRBV6-5,many,CASSETGQQFF,TGTGCCAGCAGCGAGACAGGTCAGCAGTTCTTC
TRBD2,TRBJ2-5,TRBV7-7,many,CASSRTSGGPETQYF,TGTGCCAGCAGCCGGACTAGCGGGGGGCCGGAGACCCAGTACTTC
NA,TRBJ1-5,TRBV28,many,CASSLSGSNQPQHF,TGTGCCAGCAGTTTATCAGGTAGCAATCAGCCCCAGCATTTT
TRBD1,TRBJ2-7,TRBV12-3/TRBV12-4,many,CASSLATGAEQYF,TGTGCCAGCAGTTTAGCTACAGGGGCCGAGCAGTACTTC
NA,TRBJ2-7,TRBV2,many,CASSNQGYEQYF,TGTGCCAGCAGTAATCAGGGTTACGAGCAGTACTTC
TRBD1,TRBJ2-7,TRBV10-3,many,CAINPGQGYEQYF,TGTGCCATCAATCCGGGACAGGGCTACGAGCAGTACTTC
NA,TRBJ1-5,TRBV20-1,many,CSARDGNQPQHF,TGCAGTGCTAGAGACGGGAATCAGCCCCAGCATTTT
NA,TRBJ1-1,TRBV20-1,many,CSASTGWNTEAFF,TGCAGTGCTTCGACAGGCTGGAACACTGAAGCTTTCTTT
NA,TRBJ2-2,TRBV4-3,many,CASSQEDENTGELFF,TGCGCCAGCAGCCAAGAGGACGAAAACACCGGGGAGCTGTTTTTT
TRBD1,TRBJ2-1,TRBV6-2/TRBV6-3,many,CASILDRGNYNEQFF,TGTGCCAGCATCCTGGACAGGGGGAACTACAATGAGCAGTTCTTC
NA,TRBJ1-5,TRBV7-9,many,CASSLYSTRNQPQHF,TGTGCCAGCAGCTTATACTCAACAAGAAACCAGCCCCAGCATTTT
TRBD1,TRBJ1-1,TRBV5-1,many,CASSSGTGSADTEAFF,TGCGCCAGCAGCTCCGGGACAGGGAGCGCGGACACTGAAGCTTTCTTT
NA,TRBJ1-6,TRBV20-1,many,CSARGDGSSYNSPLHF,TGCAGTGCTAGAGGGGACGGAAGCTCCTATAATTCACCCCTCCACTTT
NA,TRBJ2-7,TRBV7-2,many,CASSPGQTFYEQYF,TGTGCCAGCAGCCCTGGACAGACCTTTTACGAGCAGTACTTC
NA,TRBJ2-1,TRBV7-2,many,CASSLVGLEQFF,TGTGCCAGCAGCTTAGTAGGGTTAGAGCAGTTCTTC
NA,TRBJ2-7,TRBV20-1,many,CSAEDGPYEQYF,TGCAGTGCTGAGGACGGACCCTACGAGCAGTACTTC
TRBD1,TRBJ2-7,TRBV5-6,many,CASSSPGQGAQYEQYF,TGTGCCAGCAGCTCTCCGGGACAGGGGGCTCAGTACGAGCAGTACTTC
NA,TRBJ2-5,TRBV6-5,many,CASSPESEIQTQYF,TGTGCCAGCAGCCCCGAGTCGGAGATCCAGACCCAGTACTTC
TRBD1,TRBJ1-1,TRBV10-3,many,CAISGQGVVNTEAFF,TGTGCCATCAGCGGACAGGGGGTGGTGAACACTGAAGCTTTCTTT
NA,TRBJ2-1,TRBV6-5,many,CASSPGLTGNEQFF,TGTGCCAGCAGCCCGGGACTGACCGGGAATGAGCAGTTCTTC
NA,TRBJ1-1,TRBV5-1,many,CASSSSGRGTNTEAFF,TGCGCCAGCAGCTCGTCCGGCCGAGGGACGAACACTGAAGCTTTCTTT
TRBD2,TRBJ2-2,TRBV9,many,CASSPPGTITYTGELFF,TGTGCCAGCAGCCCGCCCGGGACTATCACTTACACCGGGGAGCTGTTTTTT
NA,TRBJ2-5,TRBV29-1,many,CSAQRGVGETQYF,TGCAGCGCCCAAAGGGGGGTCGGAGAGACCCAGTACTTC
NA,TRBJ1-5,TRBV12-3/TRBV12-4,many,CASRAPTSGGNQPQHF,TGTGCCAGCAGGGCCCCGACAAGTGGGGGCAATCAGCCCCAGCATTTT
NA,TRBJ1-2,TRBV7-8,many,CASSKRALQPDGYTF,TGTGCCAGCAGTAAAAGGGCCCTCCAGCCAGATGGCTACACCTTC